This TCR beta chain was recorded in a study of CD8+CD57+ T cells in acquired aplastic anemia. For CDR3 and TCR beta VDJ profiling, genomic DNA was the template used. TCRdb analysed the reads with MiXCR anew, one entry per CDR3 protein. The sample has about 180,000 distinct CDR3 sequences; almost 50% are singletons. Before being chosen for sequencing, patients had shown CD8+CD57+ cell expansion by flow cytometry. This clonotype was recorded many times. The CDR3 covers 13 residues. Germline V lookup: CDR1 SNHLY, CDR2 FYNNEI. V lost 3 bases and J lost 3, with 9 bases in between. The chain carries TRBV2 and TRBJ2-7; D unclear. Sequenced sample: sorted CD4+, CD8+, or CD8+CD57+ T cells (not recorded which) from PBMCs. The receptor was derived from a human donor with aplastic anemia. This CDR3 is CASSEADRYEQYF. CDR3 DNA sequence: TGTGCCAGCAGTGAGGCAGATCGCTACGAGCAGTACTTC. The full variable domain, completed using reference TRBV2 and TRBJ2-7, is EPEVTQTPSHQVTQMGQEVILRCVPISNHLYFYWYRQILGQKVEFLVSFYNNEISEKSEIFDDQFSVERPDGSNFTLKIRSTKLEDSAMYFCASSEADRYEQYFGPGTRLTVT.